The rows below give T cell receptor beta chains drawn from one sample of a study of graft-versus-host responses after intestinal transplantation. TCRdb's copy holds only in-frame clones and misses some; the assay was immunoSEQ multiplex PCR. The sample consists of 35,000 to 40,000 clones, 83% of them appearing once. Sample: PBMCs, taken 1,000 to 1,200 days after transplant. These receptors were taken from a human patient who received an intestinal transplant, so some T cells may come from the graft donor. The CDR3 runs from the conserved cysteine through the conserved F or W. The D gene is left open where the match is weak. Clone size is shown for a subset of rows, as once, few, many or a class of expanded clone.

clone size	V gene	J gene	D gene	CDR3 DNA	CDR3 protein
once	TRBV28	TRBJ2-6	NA	TGTGCCAGCAGTTTAAGGGCGGGCCGCTCTGGGGCCAACGTCCTGACTTTC	CASSLRAGRSGANVLTF
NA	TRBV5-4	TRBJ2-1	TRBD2	TGTGCCAGCAGCCTAGGGGAGGGGAGGGCCAATGAGCAGTTCTTC	CASSLGEGRANEQFF
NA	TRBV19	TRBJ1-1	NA	TGTGCCACCAGGGCGAACACTGAAGCTTTCTTT	CATRANTEAFF
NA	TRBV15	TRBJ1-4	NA	TGTGCCACCAGCAGAGATATGGGGGTGGGCGAAAAACTGTTTTTT	CATSRDMGVGEKLFF
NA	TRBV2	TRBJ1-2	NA	TGTGCCAGCAAGAGGGAAGAAAACTATGGCTACACCTTC	CASKREENYGYTF
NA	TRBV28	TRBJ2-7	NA	TGTGCCAGCAGTCCAGTAATAAGGACTTCCTACGAGCAGTACTTC	CASSPVIRTSYEQYF
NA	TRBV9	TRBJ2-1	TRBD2	TGTGCCAGCAGCGTAGCGGGACTAGCGGGCCACAATGAGCAGTTCTTC	CASSVAGLAGHNEQFF
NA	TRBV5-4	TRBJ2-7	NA	TGTGCCAGCAGCTCCCCTAGCTCCGAGCAGTACTTC	CASSSPSSEQYF
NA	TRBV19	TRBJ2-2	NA	TGTGCCAGTAGTATAGGTTGGCGGGACCCGAACACCGGGGAGCTGTTTTTT	CASSIGWRDPNTGELFF
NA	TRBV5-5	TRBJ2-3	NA	TGTGCCAGCAGCTTGTTGAGTGGTACTCCGGGTACGCAGTATTTT	CASSLLSGTPGTQYF
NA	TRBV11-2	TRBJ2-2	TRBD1	TGTGCCAGCAGCCCGACCAGGGGGAAAACCGGGGAGCTGTTTTTT	CASSPTRGKTGELFF
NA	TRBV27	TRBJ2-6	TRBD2	TGTGCCAGCAGGGTCGGGGGGTCTGGGGCCAACGTCCTGACTTTC	CASRVGGSGANVLTF
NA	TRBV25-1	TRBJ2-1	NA	TGTGCCAGCAGTGAAGACGGGAGTACGGTCTTC	CASSEDGSTVF
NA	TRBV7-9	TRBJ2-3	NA	TGTGCCAGCAGCCTTAGCGGTACTAGCACAGATACGCAGTATTTT	CASSLSGTSTDTQYF
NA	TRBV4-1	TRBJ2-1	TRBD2	TGCGCCAGCAGCCCCTATCCGGGACTAGTCTACAATGAGCAGTTCTTC	CASSPYPGLVYNEQFF
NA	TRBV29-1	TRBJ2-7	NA	TGCAGCGTTGAAGGGTTCGTAAATTCGGTTTTGGACAAAGGGCAGTACTTC	CSVEGFVNSVLDKGQYF
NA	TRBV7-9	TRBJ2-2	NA	TGTGCCAGCAGCCCCCGGGGTGACGGCACCGGGGAGCTGTTTTTT	CASSPRGDGTGELFF
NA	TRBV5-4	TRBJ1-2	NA	TGTGCCAGCAGCTTGGGGCGGGTGGATGGCTACACCTTC	CASSLGRVDGYTF
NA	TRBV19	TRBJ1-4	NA	TGTGCCAGTAGTATCCAGGGTCCTAATGAAAAACTGTTTTTT	CASSIQGPNEKLFF
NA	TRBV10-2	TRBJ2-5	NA	TGCGCCAGCGCAGGGGTACCTAAAGAGACCCAGTACTTC	CASAGVPKETQYF
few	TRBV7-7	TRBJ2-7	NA	TGTGCTAGCAGCCCGGACAAGTCCTACGAGCAGTACTTC	CASSPDKSYEQYF
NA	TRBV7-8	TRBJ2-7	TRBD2	TGTGCCAGCAGCCCGACTAGCGGGATACCCTACGAGCAGTACTTC	CASSPTSGIPYEQYF
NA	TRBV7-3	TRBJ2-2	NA	TGTGCCAGCAGCCCCCAAGGCGGGCCCGGGGAGCTGTTTTTT	CASSPQGGPGELFF
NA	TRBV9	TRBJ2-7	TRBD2	TGTGCCAGCAGCCCCACTAGCGGGGGGGGTAGGGGCGAGCAGTACTTC	CASSPTSGGGRGEQYF
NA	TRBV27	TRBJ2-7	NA	TGTGCCAGCAGTTGGGGGCGGACCTACGAGCAGTACTTC	CASSWGRTYEQYF
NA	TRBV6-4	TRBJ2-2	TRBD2	TGTGCCAGCAGTGAAGAGGGAGGGAGCGGCACCGGGGAGCTGTTTTTT	CASSEEGGSGTGELFF
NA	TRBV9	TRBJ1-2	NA	TGTGCCAGCAGCGTAGACGGAGGCACTAACTATGGCTACACCTTC	CASSVDGGTNYGYTF
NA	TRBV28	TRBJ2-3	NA	TGTGCCAGCATCCCTATCGGGGGGCGCGTAGATACGCAGTATTTT	CASIPIGGRVDTQYF
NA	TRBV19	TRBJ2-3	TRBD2	TGTGCCAGTAGCAAGGGGACTAGCGGAGCAGATACGCAGTATTTT	CASSKGTSGADTQYF
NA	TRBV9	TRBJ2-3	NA	TGTGCCAGCAGCGTGATAGGCGCAGATACGCAGTATTTT	CASSVIGADTQYF
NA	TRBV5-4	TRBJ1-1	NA	TGTGCCAGCAGCTTGACAGGGCCGAACACTGAAGCTTTCTTT	CASSLTGPNTEAFF
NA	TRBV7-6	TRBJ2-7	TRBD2	TGTGCCAGCAGCTTGGGACTAGCGGGAAGGAACGAGCAGTACTTC	CASSLGLAGRNEQYF
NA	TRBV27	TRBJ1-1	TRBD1	TGTGCCAGCAGTCTCGACAGGGGGCGGGAAGCTTTCTTT	CASSLDRGREAFF
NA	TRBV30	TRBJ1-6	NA	TGTGCCTGGAGTGTAGACCTTAATTCACCCCTCCACTTT	CAWSVDLNSPLHF
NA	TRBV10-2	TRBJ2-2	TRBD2	TGCGCCAGCACGATACTAGCGGGGCCCGGGGAGCTGTTTTTT	CASTILAGPGELFF
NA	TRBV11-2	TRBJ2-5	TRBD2	TGTGCCAGCAGCTTTAGGGCGGGAGAAGAGACCCAGTACTTC	CASSFRAGEETQYF
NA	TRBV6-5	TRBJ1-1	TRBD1	TGTGCCAGCTACAGGGGGGGATATGAAGCTTTCTTT	CASYRGGYEAFF